The sequence of this T cell receptor beta chain was determined in a study of shared clonotypes between healthy human individuals. Measured with immunoSEQ multiplex PCR; TCRdb has only the in-frame clones, and not every one. Here the sample spans roughly 1,100,000 clones, around four fifths being singletons. CDR3 length: 12 residues. Looked up from germline, CDR1 is SNHLY and CDR2 is FYNNEI. Deletions cut 3 bases from V and 10 bases from J, with 9 bases between. The origin of this receptor is a man aged 18-30 years in good health. This sequence joins TRBV2 and TRBJ1-4; the D is unclear. The sample comprised memory CD4+ T cells sorted from blood. Described subset: CD45RA-negative fraction. CDR3 amino acids: CASSDSWGKLFF. DNA for the CDR3: TGTGCCAGCAGTGATTCCTGGGGAAAACTGTTTTTT. The whole variable domain, filled in from reference TRBV2 and TRBJ1-4, reads EPEVTQTPSHQVTQMGQEVILRCVPISNHLYFYWYRQILGQKVEFLVSFYNNEISEKSEIFDDQFSVERPDGSNFTLKIRSTKLEDSAMYFCASSDSWGKLFFGSGTQLSVL.